The 30 T cell receptor beta chains in this list originate from one sample, sequenced in a study of regulatory T cells in long-lasting Graves disease. Libraries of TCR beta came from iRepertoire HTBI primers plus Arm-PCR of CDR3 regions. TCRdb fed the multiplex PCR reads into MiXCR, producing one record per CDR3 protein. The data hold around 500,000 distinct CDR3 sequences, with under 25% observed a single time. As to time point: persistent/refractory GD, antithyroid drugs over 5 years with positive TRAb. Making the TCR library involved RNA that had been extracted from PBMCs. Material: peripheral blood mononuclear cells (PBMCs), obtained when the disease was refractory, from a patient treated with antithyroid drugs. These receptors all come from a female donor with Graves disease.

This clonotype occurred many times. In DNA, the CDR3 is TGTGCCAGCAGTTACTCAATGGCCTCCCAAGAGACCCAGTACTTC. Its protein is CASSYSMASQETQYF. V is TRBV6-2 or TRBV6-3 and J is TRBJ2-5; D remains unclear. Germline V gene sequence: CDR1 MNHEY, CDR2 SVGEGT. Trimming took 0 bases from V and 1 from J, leaving 9 bases between them. The CDR3 extends over 15 amino acids.

This clonotype has a count of ten or more. The chain is built from TRBV20-1 and TRBJ2-7, with no clear D. Germline CDR1 is DFQATT and CDR2 is SNEGSKA (reference sequence). V was trimmed by 2 bases and J by 0 bases, leaving 2 bases between them. The CDR3 extends over 11 amino acids. The CDR3 loop is CSARLSYEQYF. The CDR3, as DNA: TGCAGTGCTAGACTCTCCTACGAGCAGTACTTC.

In this sample, this clonotype turned up a few times. DNA of the CDR3: TGTGCCAGCAGCTTAAAGGTATTCGCTCAGCCCCAGCATTTT. Residues: CASSLKVFAQPQHF. The V call is TRBV7-2, the J call TRBJ1-5, with D hard to call. The CDR3 consists of 14 residues. Trimming cost V 2 bases and J 6 bases, with 11 bases left between them. Germline-derived CDR1 and CDR2 are SGHTA and FQGNSA.

This clonotype was seen many times. The CDR3 protein is CASSFPDRGNQPQHF. The CDR3 nucleotides read TGCGCCAGCAGCTTTCCCGACAGGGGGAATCAGCCCCAGCATTTT. The chain employs TRBV5-1 and TRBJ1-5; 9 bases are shared with TRBD1. After removal of 2 bases from V and 4 bases from J, the junction contained 4 bases not matched to a gene. This CDR3 is 15 amino acids long. The germline CDR1 and CDR2 sequences are SGHRS and YFSETQ. Full variable domain (remainder filled in from reference TRBV5-1 and TRBJ1-5): KAGVTQTPRYLIKTRGQQVTLSCSPISGHRSVSWYQQTPGQGLQFLFEYFSETQRNKGNFPGRFSGRQFSNSRSEMNVSTLELGDSALYLCASSFPDRGNQPQHFGDGTRLSIL.

Many counts were recorded for this clonotype. This rearrangement joins TRBV2 to TRBJ1-5, with no clear D. The CDR3 totals 12 residues. Trimming took off 5 bases at V and 9 bases at J, with 11 bases between the two ends. CDR1 and CDR2 from the germline V gene are SNHLY and FYNNEI. The CDR3 DNA follows: TGTGCCAGCAGTCCAGGCCGGGGGCCCCAGCATTTT. Its protein is CASSPGRGPQHF.

Details on this clonotype: A much larger clone differs by one base, so this may be a read error. This sequence joins TRBV18 and TRBJ1-2; weak D call: TRBD1 (5 bases). The germline V gene has CDR1 KGHSH and CDR2 LQKENI. The CDR3 runs to 14 residues. The CDR3 reads CASSPRTMNCGYTF. DNA for the CDR3: TGTGCCAGCTCACCAAGGACAATGAACTGTGGCTACACCTTC. Drawing the rest from reference TRBV18 and TRBJ1-2, the complete variable domain is NAGVMQNPRHLVRRRGQEARLRCSPMKGHSHVYWYRQLPEEGLKFMVYLQKENIIDESGMPKERFSAEFPKEGPSILRIQQVVRGDSAAYFCASSPRTMNCGYTFGSGTRLTVV.

The chain couples TRBV7-9 to TRBJ2-1; TRBD2 matches at 9 bases. Germline loops: CDR1 SEHNR, CDR2 FQNEAQ (reference sequence). CDR3 length: 17 amino acids. Trimming took 4 bases from V and 2 from J; bases not matched to a gene: 9. Here the CDR3 DNA reads TGTGCCAGCAGCTCATCTCGGATAGCGGGAGCCTACAATGAGCAGTTCTTC. This gives the protein CASSSSRIAGAYNEQFF. Looking up the rest from reference TRBV7-9 and TRBJ2-1 gives the full variable domain: DTGVSQNPRHKITKRGQNVTFRCDPISEHNRLYWYRQTLGQGPEFLTYFQNEAQLEKSRLLSDRFSAERPKGSFSTLEIQRTEQGDSAMYLCASSSSRIAGAYNEQFFGPGTRLTVL.

This clonotype occurred many times. The chain recombines TRBV29-1 with TRBJ2-2; 7 bases match TRBD1. The CDR3 sequence is 14 residues long. V trimming: 2 bases; J trimming: 5 bases; junction bases outside the gene matches: 5. CDR1 is SQVTM, CDR2 ANQGSEA, per germline. The CDR3 protein is CSVEFQGVTGELFF. The CDR3 bases are TGCAGCGTTGAATTCCAGGGGGTGACCGGGGAGCTGTTTTTT.

A word on this clonotype: The CDR3 carries no conserved terminal phenylalanine or tryptophan, so it likely arises from a read error. This chain joins TRBV7-3 and TRBJ1-6, with D hard to call. CDR3 size: 14 residues. Germline V CDR1 and CDR2: SGHTA, FQGTGA. V was shortened by 1 base and J by 9 bases, with 10 bases between the two germline ends. CDR3 in amino acids: CASSLSGIASPLHS. CDR3 sequence (DNA): TGTGCCAGCAGCTTAAGCGGCATCGCTTCACCCCTCCACTCT.

This clonotype was seen at least ten times. J is TRBJ2-7 and V is TRBV6-1; D may be TRBD1 (7 bases). The germline gives CDR1 MNHNS, CDR2 SASEGT. CDR3 length: 14 residues. Trimming took 6 bases from V and 7 from J, leaving 19 bases between them. The CDR3 bases are TGTGCCAGCAGGCGGGACAGAACCTTTCGGGAGCAGTACTTC. This gives the protein CASRRDRTFREQYF.

The rearrangement uses TRBV5-1 and TRBJ1-2, with a tentative D call TRBD1 (5 bases). V was clipped by 0 bases and J by 6 bases, with 12 bases between them. From germline, CDR1 is SGHRS and CDR2 YFSETQ. The CDR3 has 14 amino acids. The DNA of the CDR3 is TGCGCCAGCAGCTTGGCAGGCAGGGCGGATGGCTACACCTTC. Translated, it gives CASSLAGRADGYTF.

Regarding this clonotype: A much larger clone is a single base away; this may be a read error. V usage is TRBV7-2 and J usage is TRBJ2-2; tentatively, D is TRBD2 (5 bases). CDR3 length: 15 amino acids. Germline values: CDR1 SGHTA, CDR2 FQGNSA. V gave up 1 base and J gave up 1 base, with 7 bases separating them. In DNA, the CDR3 is TGTGCCAGCAGCTTAGAAGGGAGGAACACCGGGGAGCTGTTTTTT. Its translation is CASSLEGRNTGELFF.

The sample holds a few counts of this clonotype. V gene TRBV11-2 combines with J gene TRBJ2-7, with a possible D match to TRBD2 (6 bases). CDR1 is SGHAT, CDR2 FQNNGV, per germline. V was cut by 5 bases and J by 4 bases, with 18 bases left in between. This CDR3 is built from 15 residues. The chain's CDR3 is CASSPPLAEPYEQYF. DNA for the CDR3: TGTGCCAGCAGCCCGCCTTTAGCGGAGCCGTACGAGCAGTACTTC.

Ten or more counts support this clonotype. The chain uses TRBV28 and TRBJ2-7, with 9 bases matching TRBD1. CDR1 and CDR2 from the germline V gene are MDHEN and SYDVKM. J was trimmed by 1 base and V by 6 bases; bases with no gene match: 7. CDR3 length equals 15 residues. DNA of the CDR3: TGTGCCAGCAGGCTGGACAGGGGCACTTCCTACGAGCAGTACTTC. Translated: CASRLDRGTSYEQYF.

This clonotype appeared many times. The chain couples TRBV28 to TRBJ2-7, with D possibly being TRBD2 (6 bases). Looked up from germline, CDR1 is MDHEN and CDR2 is SYDVKM. This CDR3 is 15 amino acids long. The V and J ends lost 5 bases and 9 bases respectively, with 23 bases between them. CDR3 coding DNA: TGTGCCAGCAGTCTGACTAGGTCACTTTTGGGCGGGCAGTACTTC. It yields the protein CASSLTRSLLGGQYF.

Remarks on this clonotype: Given the absence of the conserved phenylalanine or tryptophan at the CDR3 end, a read error is likely. The V and J genes are TRBV6-4 and TRBJ2-7, with D possibly being TRBD2 (5 bases). This CDR3 has 14 amino acids. Germline V CDR1 and CDR2: MRHNA, SNTAGT. Trimming removed 2 bases at V and 1 base at J, with 9 bases between. The CDR3 nucleotides read TGTGCCAGCAGTGACAGGGAGTCTTCCTACGAGCAGTACCTC. Encoded protein: CASSDRESSYEQYL.

This clonotype was recorded many times. The chain links TRBV11-2 to TRBJ2-7; D remains ambiguous. Trimming cost V 3 bases and J 3 bases, with 12 bases left between them. The germline V gene has CDR1 SGHAT and CDR2 FQNNGV. This CDR3 is 14 amino acids long. CDR3 amino acids: CASSLHTGHYEQYF. As DNA, the CDR3 is TGTGCCAGCAGCTTGCACACCGGGCACTACGAGCAGTACTTC.

The chain combines TRBV29-1 with TRBJ2-7; 7 nucleotides match TRBD1. Trimming removed 4 bases from V and 6 bases from J; junction bases left unmatched: 3. This CDR3 is built from 11 residues. Germline V CDR1 and CDR2: SQVTM, ANQGSEA. The CDR3 nucleotides are TGCAGCGTTGTAGGGACAGCCGAGCAGTACTTC. It yields the protein CSVVGTAEQYF.

This clonotype was counted many times. V usage is TRBV28 and J usage is TRBJ2-7, with 8 bases identical to TRBD2. The germline CDR1 and CDR2 sequences are MDHEN and SYDVKM. V lost 4 bases and J lost 4; bases outside the gene matches: 9. This CDR3 is 15 amino acids long. The CDR3 DNA reads as TGTGCCAGCAGTTACCTAGCGGGCCCCGGGTACGAGCAGTACTTC. Protein product: CASSYLAGPGYEQYF.

This clonotype appeared many times. This chain joins TRBV10-3 and TRBJ1-2; maybe TRBD1 (5 bases). Trimming cost V 4 bases and J 6 bases, with 15 bases left between them. Germline V gene sequence: CDR1 ENHRY, CDR2 SYGVKD. CDR3 size: 14 residues. Written as DNA, the CDR3 is TGTGCCATCAGTGTTCGCCAGGAAGGGGATGGCTACACCTTC. It encodes CAISVRQEGDGYTF.

J is TRBJ2-2 and V is TRBV2, with TRBD2 identical over 7 bases. This CDR3 has 16 amino acids. V lost 2 bases, J lost 1 base, and 4 bases stayed unmatched. Germline V lookup: CDR1 SNHLY, CDR2 FYNNEI. CDR3 sequence reads: CASSETTSVNTGELFF. DNA for the CDR3: TGTGCCAGCAGTGAAACTACTAGCGTGAACACCGGGGAGCTGTTTTTT.

Comment on this clonotype: A read error may be the cause here, since a much bigger clone is one base away. This sequence joins TRBV28 and TRBJ1-2; 8 bases align to TRBD1. The CDR3 length is 14 residues. CDR1 and CDR2 from the germline V gene are MDHEN and SYDVKM. Here the CDR3 reads CASRVTGQVPGCTF. CDR3 sequence (DNA): TGTGCCAGCAGAGTGACGGGACAGGTTCCAGGCTGCACCTTC.

This clonotype appeared many times. V gene TRBV7-9 combines with J gene TRBJ2-2; no reliable D call. The germline CDR1 and CDR2 sequences are SEHNR and FQNEAQ (reference sequence). V was shortened by 1 base and J by 1 base, with 4 bases between the two germline ends. CDR3 length: 14 amino acids. The CDR3, as DNA: TGTGCCAGCAGCTTAGATTGGAACACCGGGGAGCTGTTTTTT. This sequence encodes CASSLDWNTGELFF.

This clonotype has just one count. The chain is built from TRBV5-1 and TRBJ2-5, with D possibly matching TRBD1 (5 bases). The CDR3 is made up of 14 amino acids. V was shortened by 0 bases and J by 4 bases, with 10 bases between the two germline ends. CDR1 and CDR2 from the germline V gene are SGHRS and YFSETQ. The CDR3 DNA is TGCGCCAGCAGCTTGGTTCAGGGATCAGAGACCCAGTACTTC. Translated, it gives CASSLVQGSETQYF.

This chain connects TRBV7-9 to TRBJ2-7; D remains ambiguous. Germline V CDR1 and CDR2: SEHNR, FQNEAQ (reference sequence). Trimming left V 1 base short and J 7 bases short, with 8 bases between. This CDR3 spans 12 amino acids. The CDR3 nucleotides are TGTGCCAGCAGCTTAGTTTTGAGTGAGCAGTACTTC. It translates to CASSLVLSEQYF.

Note on this clonotype: A much larger clone lies one base from this, so it may be a read error. Lacking the conserved final phenylalanine or tryptophan, this CDR3 likely reflects a read error. The chain is built from TRBV20-1 and TRBJ2-7; 7 bases match TRBD1. The CDR3 extends over 13 amino acids. V lost 2 bases and J lost 4; bases outside the gene matches: 5. Looked up from germline, CDR1 is DFQATT and CDR2 is SNEGSKA (reference sequence). Here the CDR3 reads CSARPTGMYEQYL. The CDR3 bases are TGCAGTGCTAGACCGACAGGGATGTACGAGCAGTACCTC.

This clonotype was recorded only once. The chain employs TRBV5-4 and TRBJ2-4, with D possibly matching TRBD1 (5 bases). Germline V lookup: CDR1 SGHNT, CDR2 YYREEE (reference sequence). CDR3 size: 14 residues. V lost 2 bases and J lost 0, with 6 bases in between. CDR3 sequence (DNA): TGTGCCAGCAGCTTTACAGGAGCCAAAAACATTCAGTACTTC. This sequence encodes CASSFTGAKNIQYF. The entire variable domain, with the rest obtained from reference TRBV5-4 and TRBJ2-4, is as follows: ETGVTQSPTHLIKTRGQQVTLRCSSQSGHNTVSWYQQALGQGPQFIFQYYREEENGRGNFPPRFSGLQFPNYSSELNVNALELDDSALYLCASSFTGAKNIQYFGAGTRLSVL.

There are many counts of this clonotype. The chain couples TRBV28 to TRBJ2-7, with TRBD2 identical over 10 bases. V was pared by 8 bases and J by 4 bases, with 11 bases of the junction left unmatched. Germline CDR1 MDHEN, CDR2 SYDVKM. The CDR3 sequence is 15 residues long. DNA for the CDR3: TGTGCCAGCGATGACTCTAGCGGGAGTGGGTACGAGCAGTACTTC. It codes for CASDDSSGSGYEQYF.

There are many counts of this clonotype. The chain recombines TRBV4-1 with TRBJ1-5, with no clear D. Germline V gives CDR1 MGHRA, CDR2 YSYEKL. Trimming pared 2 bases from V and 2 bases from J, leaving 4 bases between. This CDR3 is built from 13 residues. In DNA form, the CDR3 reads TGCGCCAGCAGCCAACCCGGCAATCAGCCCCAGCATTTT. It encodes CASSQPGNQPQHF.

This clonotype was seen at least ten times. The V and J genes are TRBV28 and TRBJ1-4, with no clear D. Germline V lookup: CDR1 MDHEN, CDR2 SYDVKM. The germline V and J ends were trimmed by 5 bases and 8 bases, with 12 bases remaining between them. This CDR3 spans 13 amino acids. This CDR3 reads CASSPEVAEKLFF. The CDR3 coding sequence is TGTGCCAGCAGTCCCGAAGTGGCGGAAAAACTGTTTTTT.